This T cell receptor (beta chain) appears in the sequencing data of a study of OX40 agonist ivuxolimab in advanced cancers. About the full investigation: Ivuxolimab was an agonistic, fully human IgG2 monoclonal antibody directed against OX40 (CD134), a costimulatory receptor. Intravenous ivuxolimab was administered to patients every 2 weeks at six dose levels: 0.01, 0.1, 0.3, 1.5, 3 and 10 mg/kg. Of the 50 to 55 dose-escalation patients, hepatocellular carcinoma was present in about 20, melanoma in around 15, renal cell carcinoma in 9 and head and neck cancer in 9. The dose-escalation cohort was around 83% male with a mean age of roughly 62 years, ranging from 23 to 79. Prior anti-PD-1, anti-PD-L1 or anti-CTLA-4 therapy was permitted, and checkpoint inhibitors had been received by roughly 42% of dose-escalation patients. Three dose-escalation patients achieved partial responses, one with hepatocellular carcinoma and two with cutaneous melanoma. The point of sequencing TCRbeta in the periphery was to test whether ivuxolimab changed TCR sequence diversity and drove clonal T-cell expansion. The paper describes the monotherapy dose-escalation part (N ≈ 51 patients) of the phase I trial of ivuxolimab.

CDR1 and CDR2 (SGHRS, YFSETQ) derive from the germline V gene. Between the V and J ends, shortened by 2 bases and 8 bases respectively, the junction contains 16 bases. Spanning cysteine to phenylalanine, the CDR3 consists of 14 amino acids. Left in the record is the CDR3 DNA by itself, 42 bases read in frame from the first base. Points the paper makes about the study in general: At doses of 0.1 to 3.0 mg/kg, clonal expansion of both CD4+ and CD8+ T cells in blood was seen between baseline and week 6. In the 0.1-3.0 mg/kg groups, partial responders had among the lowest normalized peripheral clonal expansion, particularly in CD8+ T cells. The antigen specificity of the clonally expanded peripheral T cells was not determined. Low levels of normalized T-cell clonal expansion were also seen in some nonresponding patients. On average, CD8+ T cells showed more expanded clones than CD4+ T cells after ivuxolimab.

Genomic DNA was isolated from the sorted cells so that the TCRbeta CDR3 region could be sequenced. The immunoSEQ Assay was used for sequencing of TCRbeta CDR3 regions. TCRdb carries this immuneACCESS record with in-frame sequences only. Its versions omit some clonotypes, under half of them owing to an unresolved V gene in the studies checked, with the rest unexplained. Recorded for this sample are 45,000 to 70,000 clones; around 84% of them occurred a single time. Around 1% of the sample lies in the top ten. On this clone itself: It lacks a known antigen. Nothing much larger sits one base from this clone, and base qualities are not available.

The trial excluded patients who had a history of autoimmune disease or who were on systemic immunosuppression. Peripheral blood for TCR sequencing was collected from all dose cohorts at baseline, on cycle 4 day 1, and on cycle 7 day 1. Samples came from an open-label, multicenter, first-in-human phase I dose-escalation trial of ivuxolimab. Adults with locally advanced or metastatic head and neck squamous cell, hepatocellular, melanoma or renal cell carcinoma were enrolled in the trial. Before TCR sequencing, CD4+ T cells and CD8+ T cells were sorted from peripheral blood as separate populations. The input for sequencing was CD4+ or CD8+ T cells sorted from blood, taken in a trial of the OX40 agonist ivuxolimab. The receptor was derived from an adult with an advanced solid tumor such as melanoma, head and neck, liver or kidney cancer. This sequence uses TRBV5-1 and TRBJ1-2; a confident D gene designation cannot be given. The DNA sequence reads TGCGCCAGCAGCTTCGGTCAGCCCTCCGGCGGCTACACCTTC. This translates into CASSFGQPSGGYTF.